The 25 T cell receptor beta chains below were found in one sample sequenced in a study of blood T cell repertoires in COVID-19. Clones were read by immunoSEQ multiplex PCR, and TCRdb kept only the in-frame ones, dropping some. The table records 200,000 or so clones, 80% to 90% of them present only once. The sequencing sample was made of peripheral blood. These receptors were taken from a man aged 35 to 55 who had recovered from COVID-19.

This clone was found a few times. This chain joins TRBV5-4 and TRBJ2-2; 9 bases align to TRBD1. CDR3 length: 16 residues. Germline V gives CDR1 SGHNT, CDR2 YYREEE (reference sequence). V trimming: 1 base; J trimming: 8 bases; junction bases outside the gene matches: 9. The CDR3 here is CASSLTLGQGKGELFF. In nucleotides, the CDR3 is TGTGCCAGCAGCTTGACTCTTGGACAGGGGAAAGGGGAGCTGTTTTTT. Complete variable domain (other parts from reference TRBV5-4 and TRBJ2-2): ETGVTQSPTHLIKTRGQQVTLRCSSQSGHNTVSWYQQALGQGPQFIFQYYREEENGRGNFPPRFSGLQFPNYSSELNVNALELDDSALYLCASSLTLGQGKGELFFGEGSRLTVL.

This chain connects TRBV6-5 to TRBJ2-7; 8 bases are shared with TRBD2. The CDR3 spans 15 residues. V was clipped by 6 bases and J by 2 bases; unmatched bases: 9. Looked up from germline, CDR1 is MNHEY and CDR2 is SVGAGI. CDR3 coding DNA: TGTGCCAGCAGAAACAAACCGGGACTAGCCTACGAGCAGTACTTC. It specifies CASRNKPGLAYEQYF.

This chain links TRBV3-1 (or the pseudogene TRBV3-2) with TRBJ1-2, with 9 bases identical to TRBD1. The germline V gene encodes CDR1 LGHDT and CDR2 YNNKEL (reference sequence). The CDR3 spans 14 residues. The trim removed 3 bases at V and 6 bases at J, leaving 5 bases unmatched. This chain's CDR3 is CASSHLDRGDGYTF. CDR3 bases: TGTGCCAGCAGCCACCTGGACAGGGGAGATGGCTACACCTTC.

This chain connects TRBV7-9 to TRBJ2-7; possibly TRBD1 for D (6 bases). The CDR3 is 14 residues long. The V end lost 2 bases, the J end lost 3 bases, and 11 bases lay between the germline ends. Germline V gene data show CDR1 as SEHNR and CDR2 as FQNEAQ (reference sequence). The CDR3, as DNA: TGTGCCAGCAGCTTAACTACAGGGAGCTACGAGCAGTACTTC. Translated, it gives CASSLTTGSYEQYF.

The chain carries TRBV6-5 and TRBJ2-3; possible D gene TRBD2, 6 bases. Trimming cost V 8 bases and J 6 bases, with 12 bases left between them. Germline V gives CDR1 MNHEY, CDR2 SVGAGI. This CDR3 spans 12 amino acids. This CDR3 is CASRAGSDTQYF. CDR3 nucleotides: TGTGCCAGCCGAGCGGGTTCGGATACGCAGTATTTT.

This clone occurred once. Other DNA sequences in the sample encode the same CDR3. The chain recombines TRBV12-3 or TRBV12-4 with TRBJ2-5; 7 bases agree with TRBD2. Losses at the gene ends were 8 bases for V and 5 bases for J; bases not matched to a gene: 5. This CDR3 is built from 12 residues. Here the CDR3 DNA reads TGTGCCAGCGGGGGGGTCGGGGAGACCCAGTACTTC. It yields the protein CASGGVGETQYF.

This rearrangement joins TRBV10-3 to TRBJ2-6; unclear D gene. V lost 5 bases to trimming and J lost 2 bases, with 4 bases between them. The CDR3 is made up of 13 amino acids. Germline CDR1 is ENHRY and CDR2 is SYGVKD. CDR3 sequence reads: CAISPTGANVLTF. CDR3 sequence (DNA): TGTGCCATCAGTCCAACTGGGGCCAACGTCCTGACTTTC.

The gene calls are TRBV9 and TRBJ1-1; D remains unclear. This CDR3 comprises 14 residues. V lost 1 base to trimming and J lost 0 bases, with 7 bases between them. CDR1 is SGDLS, CDR2 YYNGEE, per germline. The CDR3 loop reads CASSVRGMNTEAFF. CDR3 DNA: TGTGCCAGCAGCGTAAGAGGGATGAACACTGAAGCTTTCTTT. Full variable domain (rest looked up from reference TRBV9 and TRBJ1-1): DSGVTQTPKHLITATGQRVTLRCSPRSGDLSVYWYQQSLDQGLQFLIQYYNGEERAKGNILERFSAQQFPDLHSELNLSSLELGDSALYFCASSVRGMNTEAFFGQGTRLTVV.

The chain couples TRBV2 to TRBJ1-1, with unresolved D. In germline, CDR1 is SNHLY, CDR2 FYNNEI. V was trimmed by 7 bases and J by 0 bases, leaving 12 bases between them. The CDR3 contains 14 residues. The CDR3 DNA reads TGTGCCAGCAATAGCAACATAATGAACACTGAAGCTTTCTTT. Translation: CASNSNIMNTEAFF.

This clone was picked up one time. The V and J genes are TRBV27 and TRBJ2-7; D might be TRBD1 (5 bases). Germline CDR1 MNHEY, CDR2 SMNVEV (reference sequence). This CDR3 spans 16 amino acids. V was pared by 6 bases and J by 1 base, with 19 bases between. The CDR3: CASRERPRQRSYEQYF. CDR3 DNA sequence: TGTGCCAGCAGAGAACGCCCGAGACAGAGATCCTACGAGCAGTACTTC.

This chain connects TRBV10-3 to TRBJ1-2; D is unresolved. This CDR3 comprises 15 residues. The germline V gene encodes CDR1 ENHRY and CDR2 SYGVKD. V dropped 0 bases and J dropped 6 bases, with 14 bases sitting between them. DNA of the CDR3: TGTGCCATCAGTGAGTCATCATCGCGCGGGGATGGCTACACCTTC. Translation gives CAISESSSRGDGYTF.

J is TRBJ1-5 and V is TRBV19; TRBD1 matches 9 bases. V shed 2 bases and J 1 base; nucleotides not matched to a gene: 9. Germline values: CDR1 LNHDA, CDR2 SQIVND (reference sequence). The CDR3 sequence is 18 residues long. CDR3 protein: CASSITGGWAESNQPQHF. The CDR3 DNA reads TGTGCCAGTAGTATAACAGGGGGCTGGGCGGAGAGCAATCAGCCCCAGCATTTT.

The chain employs TRBV19 and TRBJ1-2; a weak D match, TRBD1 (6 bases). This CDR3 has 15 residues. Germline V gene sequence: CDR1 LNHDA, CDR2 SQIVND (reference sequence). Trimming removed 5 bases at V and 10 bases at J, with 23 bases between. CDR3 bases: TGTGCCAGTAGTGCTGAGGACAGTCCCAACCTAGACTACACCTTC. Amino acids: CASSAEDSPNLDYTF.

The chain carries TRBV18 and TRBJ2-5; TRBD2 aligns across 8 bases. Germline V CDR1 and CDR2: KGHSH, LQKENI. The CDR3 extends over 13 amino acids. The V segment lost 6 bases and the J segment 5 bases; nucleotides outside the gene matches: 5. The CDR3: CASSGLADETQYF. CDR3 sequence (DNA): TGTGCCAGCTCCGGACTAGCCGACGAGACCCAGTACTTC.

This chain uses TRBV2 with TRBJ2-1, with unresolved D. The CDR3 runs to 14 residues. V was shortened by 0 bases and J by 4 bases, with 7 bases between the two germline ends. Germline CDR1 and CDR2: SNHLY and FYNNEI. The CDR3 DNA reads TGTGCCAGCAGTGAAGCTTGGCAGTACAATGAGCAGTTCTTC. It specifies CASSEAWQYNEQFF.

This chain uses TRBV4-3 with TRBJ2-7; D is undetermined. The germline V gene encodes CDR1 LGHNA and CDR2 YSLEER. V lost 1 base, J lost 3 bases, and 16 bases lay in between. This CDR3 comprises 16 residues. The CDR3: CASSQAPPERDYEQYF. For the CDR3, the DNA is TGCGCCAGCAGCCAAGCCCCACCCGAAAGAGACTACGAGCAGTACTTC.

The chain combines TRBV12-3 or TRBV12-4 with TRBJ2-5; tentatively, D is TRBD2 (5 bases). The CDR3 is 12 residues long. Trimming took off 3 bases at V and 4 bases at J, with 6 bases between the two ends. The CDR3, as DNA: TGTGCCAGCAGTTTCGAGGGAGAGACCCAGTACTTC. The encoded protein is CASSFEGETQYF.

The rearrangement links TRBV7-2 to TRBJ2-5; 9 nucleotides line up with TRBD1. With 4 bases clipped from V and 2 bases from J, the junction kept 2 bases outside the gene matches. CDR1 SGHTA and CDR2 FQGNSA come from the germline V gene. The CDR3 sequence is 14 residues long. CDR3 in DNA: TGTGCCAGCAGCTACAGGGGGCCTCAAGAGACCCAGTACTTC. Protein product: CASSYRGPQETQYF.

V usage is TRBV27 and J usage is TRBJ2-1, with no clear D. This CDR3 has 12 amino acids. Germline-derived CDR1 and CDR2 are MNHEY and SMNVEV (reference sequence). V lost 3 bases and J lost 5, with 5 bases in between. As DNA, the CDR3 is TGTGCCAGCAGTTTCAGAAACAATGAGCAGTTCTTC. Translated: CASSFRNNEQFF.

The chain carries TRBV19 and TRBJ1-2; D is uncertain. V lost 3 bases to trimming and J lost 4 bases, with 12 bases between them. The CDR3 runs to 14 residues. Per germline, CDR1 LNHDA and CDR2 SQIVND (reference sequence). CDR3 region: CASSIGGSSYGYTF. CDR3 nucleotide sequence: TGTGCCAGTAGTATCGGCGGAAGCTCCTATGGCTACACCTTC.

The gene calls are TRBV19 and TRBJ1-2; 12 bases line up with TRBD1. CDR1 is LNHDA, CDR2 SQIVND, per germline (reference sequence). With V trimmed by 3 bases and J by 9 bases, 5 bases remained unmatched. CDR3 length: 14 amino acids. CDR3 loop: CASSMGQGASRYTF. CDR3 nucleotides: TGTGCCAGTAGTATGGGACAGGGGGCTTCTCGCTACACCTTC.

The rearrangement uses TRBV5-1 and TRBJ2-5; 7 nucleotides line up with TRBD2. J was trimmed by 5 bases and V by 5 bases; bases with no gene match: 9. The germline V gene encodes CDR1 SGHRS and CDR2 YFSETQ. The CDR3 contains 14 residues. The chain's CDR3 is CASSPLGGKETQYF. The CDR3 region has the DNA TGCGCCAGCAGTCCCTTGGGAGGGAAGGAGACCCAGTACTTC.

CDR3 nucleotide sequence: TGTGCCAGCAGTTACTCGGGGGACAGAAGCTCCTACGAGCAGTACTTC. It is translated as CASSYSGDRSSYEQYF. The V gene is TRBV6-6, the J gene TRBJ2-7, with TRBD1 matching over 7 bases. Germline CDR1 and CDR2: MNHNY and SVGAGI (reference sequence). The ends lost 0 bases at V and 0 bases at J; junction bases unmatched: 5. The CDR3 totals 16 residues.

The CDR3, as DNA: TGTGCCAGCACGTTCCAGGACAGCCAAGAGACCCAGTACTTC. Amino acid sequence: CASTFQDSQETQYF. The rearrangement links TRBV2 to TRBJ2-5; perhaps TRBD1 as D (6 bases). V was clipped by 7 bases and J by 1 base, with 13 bases between them. This CDR3 comprises 14 residues. Germline V CDR1 and CDR2: SNHLY, FYNNEI.

V usage is TRBV6-5 and J usage is TRBJ2-1; D possibly corresponds to TRBD2 (5 bases). V gave up 5 bases and J gave up 6 bases, with 14 bases separating them. This CDR3 region has 14 residues. Germline CDR1 MNHEY, CDR2 SVGAGI. The CDR3 loop reads CASSRRLASNEQFF. The CDR3 DNA reads TGTGCCAGCAGTAGGCGGTTAGCGAGCAATGAGCAGTTCTTC.